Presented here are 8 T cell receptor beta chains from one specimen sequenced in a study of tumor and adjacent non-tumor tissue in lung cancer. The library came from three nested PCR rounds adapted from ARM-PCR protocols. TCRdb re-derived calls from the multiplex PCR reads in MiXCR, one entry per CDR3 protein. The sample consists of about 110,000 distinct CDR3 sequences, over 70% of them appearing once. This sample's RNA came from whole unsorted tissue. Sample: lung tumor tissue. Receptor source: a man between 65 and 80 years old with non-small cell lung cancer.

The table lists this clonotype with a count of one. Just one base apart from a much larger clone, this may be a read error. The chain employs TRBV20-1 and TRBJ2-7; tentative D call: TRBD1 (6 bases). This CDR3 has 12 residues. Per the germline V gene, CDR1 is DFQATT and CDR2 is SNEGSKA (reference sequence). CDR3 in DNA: TGCAATGCTCGGGGACACCTCTACGAGCAGTACTTC. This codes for CNARGHLYEQYF.

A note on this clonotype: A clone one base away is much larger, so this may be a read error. In DNA form, the CDR3 reads TGTACCAGCAGTAGCAGGGTCACTGAAGCTTTCTTT. The encoded protein is CTSSSRVTEAFF. The chain recombines TRBV28 with TRBJ1-1; D possibly corresponds to TRBD1 (5 bases). This CDR3 contains 12 residues. CDR1 and CDR2 (germline): MDHEN, SYDVKM.

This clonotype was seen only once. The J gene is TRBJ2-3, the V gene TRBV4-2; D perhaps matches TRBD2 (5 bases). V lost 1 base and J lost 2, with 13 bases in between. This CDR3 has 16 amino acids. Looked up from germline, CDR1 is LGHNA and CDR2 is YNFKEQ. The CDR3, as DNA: TGTGCCAGCAGCCAAGGGGCTAGCCCTAACACAGATACGCAGTATTTT. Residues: CASSQGASPNTDTQYF.

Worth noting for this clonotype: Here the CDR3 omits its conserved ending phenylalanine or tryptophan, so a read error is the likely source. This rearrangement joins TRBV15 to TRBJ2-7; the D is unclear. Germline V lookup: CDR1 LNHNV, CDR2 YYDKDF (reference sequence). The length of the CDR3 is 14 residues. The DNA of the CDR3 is TGTGCCACCAGGAGAGTACGGTTTGGGAACGAGCAGTACTTA. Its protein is CATRRVRFGNEQYL.

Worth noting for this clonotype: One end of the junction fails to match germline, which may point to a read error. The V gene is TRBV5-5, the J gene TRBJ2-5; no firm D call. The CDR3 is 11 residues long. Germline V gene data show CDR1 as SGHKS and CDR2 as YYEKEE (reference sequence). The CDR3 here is CVSSTEETQYF. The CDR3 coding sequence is TGTGTCAGCAGCACAGAGGAGACCCAGTACTTC.

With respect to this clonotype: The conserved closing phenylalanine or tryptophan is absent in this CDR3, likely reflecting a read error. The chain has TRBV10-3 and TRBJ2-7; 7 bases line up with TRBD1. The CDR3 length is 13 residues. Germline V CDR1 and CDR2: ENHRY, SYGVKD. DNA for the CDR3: TGTGCCATCAGGGAGACAGGGATCTACAAGCAGTACTTA. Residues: CAIRETGIYKQYL.

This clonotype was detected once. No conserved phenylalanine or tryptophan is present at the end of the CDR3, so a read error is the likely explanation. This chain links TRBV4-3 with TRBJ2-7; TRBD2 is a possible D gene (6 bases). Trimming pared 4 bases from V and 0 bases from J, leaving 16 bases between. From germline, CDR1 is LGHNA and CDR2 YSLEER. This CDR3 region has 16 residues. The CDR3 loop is CASSRNLQTSSYEQYI. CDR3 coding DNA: TGCGCCAGCAGCCGAAATCTGCAGACTAGCTCCTACGAGCAGTACATC.

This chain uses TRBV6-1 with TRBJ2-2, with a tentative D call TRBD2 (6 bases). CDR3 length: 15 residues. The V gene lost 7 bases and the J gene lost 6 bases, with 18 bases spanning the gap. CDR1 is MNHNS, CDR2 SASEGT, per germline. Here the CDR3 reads CASNLGGAYAGELFF. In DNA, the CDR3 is TGTGCCAGCAATTTAGGAGGGGCGTACGCCGGGGAGCTGTTTTTT.